Below, 25 T cell receptor beta chains from the same sample are listed, as sequenced in a study of T cells after yellow fever vaccination. TCRdb itself ran the 5' RACE reads through MiXCR, one entry per CDR3 protein. The table lists 200,000 to 300,000 distinct CDR3 sequences, 13% of them singletons. Sequences were derived from CD4+ T cells sorted from PBMCs, sampled 45 days after the yellow fever booster vaccination. Receptors originate from a young man who received the YFV17D yellow fever vaccine.

This clonotype has only a few counts. The chain uses TRBV20-1 and TRBJ2-1; D is perhaps TRBD1 or TRBD2 (5 bases each). The CDR3 loop spans 15 amino acids. In germline, CDR1 is DFQATT, CDR2 SNEGSKA (reference sequence). V gave up 6 bases and J gave up 5 bases, with 20 bases separating them. The CDR3 loop reads CSAPPGTTEDNEQFF. In nucleotides, the CDR3 is TGCAGTGCCCCTCCCGGGACCACGGAAGACAATGAGCAGTTCTTC.

This clonotype was observed a few times. The chain has TRBV3-1 and TRBJ2-5, with D maybe TRBD1 (5 bases). The CDR3 is 15 residues long. Germline CDR1 and CDR2: LGHDT and YNNKEL (reference sequence). The V end lost 4 bases, the J end lost 2 bases, and 14 bases lay between the germline ends. This CDR3 reads CASSPPRQFQETQYF. The CDR3 DNA reads as TGTGCCAGCAGCCCCCCCCGACAGTTTCAAGAGACCCAGTACTTC.

This clonotype appeared a few times. The V and J genes are TRBV20-1 and TRBJ1-1, with D perhaps matching TRBD1 (5 bases). CDR1 is DFQATT, CDR2 SNEGSKA, per germline (reference sequence). The germline V and J ends were trimmed by 5 bases and 1 base, with 11 bases remaining between them. This CDR3 spans 13 amino acids. Here the CDR3 reads CSAGAGTNTEAFF. The DNA of the CDR3 is TGCAGTGCTGGAGCAGGGACGAACACTGAAGCTTTCTTT.

The rearrangement joins TRBV7-2 to TRBJ2-5, with no clear D. This CDR3 is built from 14 residues. With 0 bases removed from V and 4 bases from J, the gap between germline ends came to 9 bases. Germline CDR1 is SGHTA and CDR2 is FQGNSA. The CDR3: CASSLAVGSETQYF. DNA of the CDR3: TGTGCCAGCAGCTTAGCGGTTGGGTCAGAGACCCAGTACTTC.

The chain combines TRBV28 with TRBJ2-5; D is ambiguous. The CDR3 extends over 14 amino acids. Germline CDR1 reads MDHEN; CDR2 reads SYDVKM. V was clipped by 5 bases and J by 12 bases, with 22 bases between them. The CDR3 sequence: CASSPPIAGRLEYF. Written as DNA, the CDR3 is TGTGCCAGCAGTCCACCGATTGCAGGCCGACTTGAGTACTTC.

This clonotype was seen at least ten times. One end of the junction varies from germline; a read error may be responsible. The J gene is TRBJ2-3, the V gene TRBV5-1; 8 nucleotides agree with TRBD2. The germline V gene has CDR1 SGHRS and CDR2 YFSETQ. The length of the CDR3 is 12 residues. CDR3 nucleotides: TGTGCCAGCAGCCTAGCGGGCGATACGCAGTATTTT. Translated, it gives CASSLAGDTQYF.

This clonotype showed up just a few times. The chain links TRBV7-2 to TRBJ2-2, with 9 bases matching TRBD2. Looked up from germline, CDR1 is SGHTA and CDR2 is FQGNSA. V shed 0 bases and J 4 bases; nucleotides not matched to a gene: 3. This CDR3 contains 16 residues. CDR3 sequence: CASSLALAGVTGELFF. The CDR3, as DNA: TGTGCCAGCAGCTTAGCTTTAGCGGGAGTCACCGGGGAGCTGTTTTTT.

In its sample, this clonotype was seen many times. This chain links TRBV5-1 with TRBJ2-2; no reliable D call. Germline V gene sequence: CDR1 SGHRS, CDR2 YFSETQ. The ends were cut back, 5 bases at V and 6 bases at J, with 8 bases in the middle. The CDR3 has 12 residues. The CDR3 nucleotides are TGCGCCAGCAGACCCGCCGCCGGGGAGCTGTTTTTT. The encoded protein is CASRPAAGELFF.

This clonotype appeared a few times. V usage is TRBV7-2 and J usage is TRBJ2-5, with unresolved D. Germline assignment: CDR1 SGHTA and CDR2 FQGNSA. The CDR3 totals 14 residues. V lost 5 bases and J 2 bases, leaving 12 bases between the germline ends. CDR3 sequence reads: CASSPQTVQETQYF. In DNA form, the CDR3 reads TGTGCCAGCAGCCCCCAGACGGTTCAAGAGACCCAGTACTTC.

About this clonotype itself: At one end, the junction sequence differs from germline, possibly due to a read error. CDR3 coding DNA: TGTGCCAGCAGCTTAAGCCCGGGGGCGGGAGTATCGAATGAGCAGTCCTTC. It encodes CASSLSPGAGVSNEQSF. The genes are TRBV13 and TRBJ2-1; D might be TRBD2 (7 bases). From germline, CDR1 is PRHDT and CDR2 FYEKMQ (reference sequence). The CDR3 has 17 amino acids.

This clonotype turned up a few times. The chain uses TRBV27 and TRBJ2-7; no firm D call. The CDR3 contains 13 residues. Trimming pared 3 bases from V and 9 bases from J, leaving 15 bases between. Germline assignment: CDR1 MNHEY and CDR2 SMNVEV (reference sequence). CDR3 protein: CASSFGDLRPQYF. Written as DNA, the CDR3 is TGTGCCAGCAGTTTTGGTGACCTACGACCGCAGTACTTC.

V is TRBV5-1 and J is TRBJ2-7; D is perhaps TRBD1 or TRBD2 (5 bases each). Germline values: CDR1 SGHRS, CDR2 YFSETQ. The length of the CDR3 is 14 residues. Trimming removed 4 bases from V and 6 bases from J, with 17 bases in between. DNA of the CDR3: TGCGCCAGCAGCACGGGACCGTCGAGGTCCGAGCAGTACTTC. As protein: CASSTGPSRSEQYF.

The CDR3: CSARLGRWGEKLFF. The DNA for the CDR3 is TGCAGTGCTAGGTTGGGACGGTGGGGTGAAAAACTGTTTTTT. The chain combines TRBV20-1 with TRBJ1-4; D may be TRBD1 (5 bases). The CDR3 is 14 residues long. The germline V and J ends were trimmed by 3 bases and 7 bases, with 15 bases remaining between them. Germline V CDR1 and CDR2: DFQATT, SNEGSKA (reference sequence).

This clonotype came up a few times. V usage is TRBV5-1 and J usage is TRBJ2-7; D assignment may be TRBD1 or TRBD2 (5 bases each). The CDR3 length is 14 residues. Trimming stripped 4 bases from V and 0 bases from J, with 11 bases between. Germline lookup yields CDR1 SGHRS and CDR2 YFSETQ. The CDR3 loop is CASSEGTASYEQYF. The CDR3 DNA reads TGCGCCAGCAGCGAGGGGACGGCCTCCTACGAGCAGTACTTC.

This clonotype was detected ten times or more. This chain joins TRBV20-1 and TRBJ1-5, with D perhaps TRBD1 (5 bases). The CDR3 runs to 17 residues. CDR1 is DFQATT and CDR2 is SNEGSKA in the germline V gene (reference sequence). V shed 1 base and J shed 0 bases, with 16 bases lying between them. CDR3 sequence: CSARGSRGGFSNQPQHF. CDR3 nucleotides: TGCAGTGCTAGAGGTTCCCGGGGGGGATTTAGCAATCAGCCCCAGCATTTT.

As to this clonotype: The germline gene is not matched at one end of the junction; a read error may be the cause. This sequence joins TRBV18 and TRBJ2-3; unclear D gene. Germline V gene sequence: CDR1 KGHSH, CDR2 LQKENI. The CDR3 consists of 14 residues. CDR3: CASSATGSTDTQYF. The CDR3 DNA reads as TGTGCCAGCTCGGCGACTGGAAGCACAGACACGCAGTATTTT.

V gene TRBV5-1 combines with J gene TRBJ2-5; possibly TRBD1 or TRBD2 for D (5 bases each). Germline V gene sequence: CDR1 SGHRS, CDR2 YFSETQ. Trimming shortened V by 2 bases and J by 0 bases, and 8 bases separated the two germline ends. This CDR3 is 14 amino acids long. The CDR3 DNA sequence: TGCGCCAGCAGCTTAGTGGGGGACCAAGAGACCCAGTACTTC. This encodes CASSLVGDQETQYF.

The chain uses TRBV6-5 and TRBJ2-5; possible D gene TRBD1, 6 bases. The CDR3 runs to 15 residues. Between the trimmed V and J ends, which lost 3 bases and 5 bases, there was a span of 16 bases. Looked up from germline, CDR1 is MNHEY and CDR2 is SVGAGI. CDR3 protein: CASSYRGAQGETQYF. The CDR3 region has the DNA TGTGCCAGCAGTTATCGAGGGGCGCAGGGGGAGACCCAGTACTTC.

A few counts support this clonotype. The chain couples TRBV6-1 to TRBJ2-3; TRBD1 matches at 7 bases. Germline lookup yields CDR1 MNHNS and CDR2 SASEGT. The CDR3 spans 17 residues. J lost 1 base, V lost 5 bases, and 12 bases had no gene match. CDR3: CASSQTGSQMGTDTQYF. In nucleotides, the CDR3 is TGTGCCAGCAGTCAGACAGGGTCCCAAATGGGCACAGATACGCAGTATTTT.

The chain has TRBV20-1 and TRBJ2-3; TRBD1 or TRBD2 may be the D gene (5 bases each). CDR3 length equals 13 residues. Germline values: CDR1 DFQATT, CDR2 SNEGSKA (reference sequence). The V end lost 4 bases, the J end lost 0 bases, and 8 bases lay between the germline ends. The CDR3 DNA sequence: TGCAGTGCTACCCGGGACAGCACAGATACGCAGTATTTT. This translates into CSATRDSTDTQYF.

Points on this clonotype: One junction end disagrees with the germline gene, perhaps due to a read error. V is TRBV7-7 and J is TRBJ2-2; 9 bases line up with TRBD1. This CDR3 spans 14 amino acids. Germline V gives CDR1 SSHAT, CDR2 FNYEAQ (reference sequence). The CDR3 nucleotides read TGTGCTAGCAGCCGACAGGGGGTAACCGGGGAGCTGTTTTTT. This translates into CASSRQGVTGELFF.

There are a few counts of this clonotype. This sequence joins TRBV9 and TRBJ1-3, with a possible D match to TRBD1 (6 bases). The V end was cut by 0 bases, the J end by 1 base, with 11 bases between. This CDR3 is built from 16 residues. The germline gives CDR1 SGDLS, CDR2 YYNGEE. CDR3: CASSVAPGESGNTIYF. The DNA for the CDR3 is TGTGCCAGCAGCGTAGCCCCAGGGGAATCTGGAAACACCATATATTTT. Based on the CDR3 plus reference TRBV9 and TRBJ1-3, the full variable domain is DSGVTQTPKHLITATGQRVTLRCSPRSGDLSVYWYQQSLDQGLQFLIQYYNGEERAKGNILERFSAQQFPDLHSELNLSSLELGDSALYFCASSVAPGESGNTIYFGEGSWLTVV.

The V and J genes are TRBV6-1 and TRBJ2-7; TRBD2 matches 10 bases. With 6 bases clipped from V and 3 bases from J, the junction kept 8 bases outside the gene matches. This CDR3 is 15 amino acids long. Germline V gene sequence: CDR1 MNHNS, CDR2 SASEGT. Written as DNA, the CDR3 is TGTGCCAGCAGACTAAGCGGGGGGGGATACTACGAGCAGTACTTC. This encodes CASRLSGGGYYEQYF.

The sample holds a few counts of this clonotype. The V and J genes are TRBV7-2 and TRBJ2-7; D is uncertain. V lost 2 bases and J 4 bases, leaving 9 bases between the germline ends. From germline, CDR1 is SGHTA and CDR2 FQGNSA. CDR3 length: 13 residues. The CDR3 sequence: CASSLNPQYEQYF. CDR3 nucleotide sequence: TGTGCCAGCAGCTTAAACCCCCAATACGAGCAGTACTTC. Supplemented by reference TRBV7-2 and TRBJ2-7, the full variable domain reads GAGVSQSPSNKVTEKGKDVELRCDPISGHTALYWYRQSLGQGLEFLIYFQGNSAPDKSGLPSDRFSAERTGGSVSTLTIQRTQQEDSAVYLCASSLNPQYEQYFGPGTRLTVT.

This clonotype has at least ten counts. CDR3 region: CASSLRYEQFF. The CDR3 DNA sequence: TGTGCCAGCAGCTTGCGATATGAGCAGTTCTTC. This sequence joins TRBV13 and TRBJ2-1; no clear D. Germline lookup yields CDR1 PRHDT and CDR2 FYEKMQ (reference sequence). The CDR3 is 11 amino acids. Trimming removed 3 bases at V and 8 bases at J, with 5 bases between.